These 29 T cell receptor beta chains were sequenced from one sample in a study of T cell responses to AZD1222 COVID-19 vaccine. Data came from immunoSEQ multiplex PCR; TCRdb stores just in-frame clones and leaves some out. The sample lists about 110,000 clones, about 93% occurring once. The sequences come from peripheral blood, collected on day 0 of AZD1222 vaccination. Receptors originate from an adult in good health.

The rearrangement joins TRBV11-1 to TRBJ2-6, with TRBD1 identical over 10 bases. Unmatched junction bases numbered 3, after V lost 6 bases and J lost 1 base. Per germline, CDR1 SGHAT and CDR2 FQDESV (reference sequence). There are 16 residues in the CDR3. Written as DNA, the CDR3 is TGTGCCAGCAGGCGACAGGGGGCGTCTGGGGCCAACGTCCTGACTTTC. It encodes CASRRQGASGANVLTF.

This clone was counted a single time. The rearrangement uses TRBV7-2 and TRBJ2-1, with D unclear. From germline, CDR1 is SGHTA and CDR2 FQGNSA. V lost 1 base and J 8 bases, leaving 15 bases between the germline ends. This CDR3 is 15 amino acids long. The CDR3 here is CASSLGTHLMDEQFF. CDR3 DNA: TGTGCCAGCAGCTTAGGGACCCACCTGATGGATGAGCAGTTCTTC.

The J gene is TRBJ1-6, the V gene TRBV19; D gene uncertain. Germline CDR1 and CDR2: LNHDA and SQIVND (reference sequence). V lost 7 bases, J lost 3 bases, and 10 bases lay in between. The CDR3 is 14 amino acids. The CDR3 DNA reads as TGTGCCAGTATGGACGGGGTCTATAATTCACCCCTCCACTTT. Translation gives CASMDGVYNSPLHF. The full variable domain, with the rest looked up from reference TRBV19 and TRBJ1-6, is DGGITQSPKYLFRKEGQNVTLSCEQNLNHDAMYWYRQDPGQGLRLIYYSQIVNDFQKGDIAEGYSVSREKKESFPLTVTSAQKNPTAFYLCASMDGVYNSPLHFGNGTRLTVT.

The CDR3 DNA follows: TGTGCCAGTAGGTGGGGGCAGAAGAACACTGAAGCTTTCTTT. Protein sequence: CASRWGQKNTEAFF. The chain couples TRBV19 to TRBJ1-1; a possible D gene is TRBD1 (6 bases). There are 14 residues in the CDR3. Per the germline V gene, CDR1 is LNHDA and CDR2 is SQIVND (reference sequence). The germline V and J ends were trimmed by 6 bases and 1 base, with 12 bases remaining between them.

This clone has more than one count but fewer than ten. The chain has TRBV12-5 and TRBJ2-7; possibly TRBD2 for D (5 bases). This CDR3 is built from 13 residues. The germline gives CDR1 LGHNT, CDR2 FRNRAP. The V end lost 1 base, the J end lost 2 bases, and 6 bases lay between the germline ends. The CDR3: CASGLGLTYEQYF. The CDR3 DNA follows: TGTGCTAGTGGTTTGGGACTAACCTACGAGCAGTACTTC.

The chain has TRBV5-1 and TRBJ2-5; the match to TRBD2 covers 14 bases. Looked up from germline, CDR1 is SGHRS and CDR2 is YFSETQ. Trimming removed 0 bases from V and 5 bases from J; junction bases left unmatched: 9. This CDR3 contains 18 residues. The chain's CDR3 is CASSLAPTSGGAGETQYF. In nucleotides, the CDR3 is TGCGCCAGCAGCTTGGCCCCGACTAGCGGGGGGGCGGGGGAGACCCAGTACTTC. Supplemented by reference TRBV5-1 and TRBJ2-5, the full variable domain reads KAGVTQTPRYLIKTRGQQVTLSCSPISGHRSVSWYQQTPGQGLQFLFEYFSETQRNKGNFPGRFSGRQFSNSRSEMNVSTLELGDSALYLCASSLAPTSGGAGETQYFGPGTRLLVL.

A single count supports this clone. For the CDR3, the DNA is TGTGCCAGCAGCTTAAGGGGGACTAGCCTCAATGAGCAGTTCTTC. Its protein is CASSLRGTSLNEQFF. The V call is TRBV11-2, the J call TRBJ2-1; 9 nucleotides match TRBD2. V lost 2 bases, J lost 6 bases, and 5 bases stayed unmatched. Germline V lookup: CDR1 SGHAT, CDR2 FQNNGV. CDR3 size: 15 residues.

The count of this clone is one. The rearrangement links TRBV19 to TRBJ1-1, with D maybe TRBD1 (5 bases). Trimming removed 5 bases at V and 7 bases at J, with 11 bases between. From germline, CDR1 is LNHDA and CDR2 SQIVND (reference sequence). CDR3 length: 12 amino acids. The CDR3 sequence is CASSRQLVEAFF. CDR3 bases: TGTGCCAGTAGTCGACAGCTCGTTGAAGCTTTCTTT.

J is TRBJ2-3 and V is TRBV19; 7 nucleotides line up with TRBD1. Germline V gives CDR1 LNHDA, CDR2 SQIVND (reference sequence). Losses at the gene ends were 5 bases for V and 3 bases for J; bases not matched to a gene: 11. This CDR3 spans 16 amino acids. CDR3 region: CASSLRQGAPTDTQYF. CDR3 bases: TGTGCCAGTAGTTTAAGACAGGGAGCGCCTACAGATACGCAGTATTTT.

The chain couples TRBV5-1 to TRBJ1-2; unclear D gene. Germline values: CDR1 SGHRS, CDR2 YFSETQ. CDR3 length equals 15 residues. The V gene lost 4 bases and the J gene lost 4 bases, with 17 bases spanning the gap. CDR3 sequence (DNA): TGCGCCAGCAGCCCGAACGGATCTGGCGGCTATGGCTACACCTTC. Protein: CASSPNGSGGYGYTF.

V gene TRBV24-1 combines with J gene TRBJ2-5, with TRBD1 identical over 7 bases. From germline, CDR1 is KGHDR and CDR2 SFDVKD. Unmatched junction bases numbered 10, after V lost 5 bases and J lost 5 bases. The CDR3 sequence is 15 residues long. CDR3 sequence (DNA): TGTGCCACCAGTGCCCCGGAAGGGGGCTTGGAGACCCAGTACTTC. It codes for CATSAPEGGLETQYF.

The chain links TRBV6-5 to TRBJ1-5; TRBD1 might be the D (6 bases). V was cut by 6 bases and J by 6 bases, with 9 bases left in between. CDR1 and CDR2 (germline): MNHEY, SVGAGI. This CDR3 spans 12 amino acids. CDR3 in amino acids: CASRQGTQPQHF. Here the CDR3 DNA reads TGTGCCAGCAGACAGGGCACTCAGCCCCAGCATTTT.

This clone showed up just once. This chain uses TRBV28 with TRBJ2-3; TRBD1 aligns across 10 bases. V lost 5 bases to trimming and J lost 4 bases; unmatched junction nucleotides: 6. Germline loops: CDR1 MDHEN, CDR2 SYDVKM. This CDR3 is built from 15 residues. The CDR3 sequence: CASSTRTGGADTQYF. The DNA for the CDR3 is TGTGCCAGCAGTACCCGGACAGGGGGGGCAGATACGCAGTATTTT.

V usage is TRBV13 and J usage is TRBJ2-2; D gene ambiguous. CDR1 PRHDT and CDR2 FYEKMQ come from the germline V gene (reference sequence). The CDR3 length is 16 residues. V was shortened by 0 bases and J by 5 bases, with 13 bases between the two germline ends. The CDR3 DNA reads as TGTGCCAGCAGCTTAGGCCGTCTGAAGAGGACCGGGGAGCTGTTTTTT. This encodes CASSLGRLKRTGELFF.

Remarks on this clone: At one end the junction does not follow the germline gene, possibly because of a read error. This chain uses TRBV7-9 with TRBJ2-1; tentatively, D is TRBD1 (5 bases). This CDR3 contains 13 residues. The germline gives CDR1 SEHNR, CDR2 FQNEAQ (reference sequence). The CDR3 loop is CASSPSGRQGKVF. CDR3 nucleotide sequence: TGTGCCAGCAGCCCTAGTGGCAGGCAGGGAAAGGTCTTC.

The V call is TRBV10-1, the J call TRBJ1-5; D is possibly TRBD1 (5 bases). V gave up 6 bases and J gave up 5 bases, with 11 bases separating them. This CDR3 comprises 13 residues. The germline CDR1 and CDR2 sequences are WNHNN and SYGVQD (reference sequence). The CDR3 DNA follows: TGCGCCAGCAGCCAGTGGGGGGATCAGCCCCAGCATTTT. Protein: CASSQWGDQPQHF.

This clone showed up just a few times. The chain's CDR3 is CASSYSYGWEKLFF. CDR3 coding DNA: TGTGCCAGCAGTTACTCGTATGGATGGGAAAAACTGTTTTTT. The chain couples TRBV6-5 to TRBJ1-4, with D uncertain. Germline V CDR1 and CDR2: MNHEY, SVGAGI. This CDR3 region has 14 residues. The V end was cut by 0 bases, the J end by 8 bases, with 10 bases between.

The chain employs TRBV2 and TRBJ1-2, with TRBD1 matching over 8 bases. CDR1 is SNHLY, CDR2 FYNNEI, per germline. The CDR3 extends over 14 amino acids. The J segment lost 2 bases and the V segment lost 8 bases, leaving 7 bases of the junction unmatched. DNA of the CDR3: TGTGCCAGCGGCGTCGGACAGGGAAACTATGGCTACACCTTC. This sequence encodes CASGVGQGNYGYTF.

V gene TRBV11-2 combines with J gene TRBJ1-5; 7 bases line up with TRBD1. After removal of 5 bases from V and 6 bases from J, the junction contained 4 bases not matched to a gene. Germline loops: CDR1 SGHAT, CDR2 FQNNGV. The CDR3 totals 13 residues. The chain's CDR3 is CASSPGGGQPQHF. The DNA of the CDR3 is TGTGCCAGCAGCCCAGGGGGAGGTCAGCCCCAGCATTTT. Full variable domain (outside the CDR3, taken from reference TRBV11-2 and TRBJ1-5): EAGVAQSPRYKIIEKRQSVAFWCNPISGHATLYWYQQILGQGPKLLIQFQNNGVVDDSQLPKDRFSAERLKGVDSTLKIQPAKLEDSAVYLCASSPGGGQPQHFGDGTRLSIL.

This chain joins TRBV11-2 and TRBJ2-7; tentative D call: TRBD1 (5 bases). The germline V gene has CDR1 SGHAT and CDR2 FQNNGV. Trimming removed 1 base at V and 0 bases at J, with 13 bases between. The length of the CDR3 is 16 residues. The CDR3 coding sequence is TGTGCCAGCAGCTTAGGGTATGGGGCCCACTCCTACGAGCAGTACTTC. Its protein is CASSLGYGAHSYEQYF. The variable domain in full, with the rest retrieved from reference TRBV11-2 and TRBJ2-7, is EAGVAQSPRYKIIEKRQSVAFWCNPISGHATLYWYQQILGQGPKLLIQFQNNGVVDDSQLPKDRFSAERLKGVDSTLKIQPAKLEDSAVYLCASSLGYGAHSYEQYFGPGTRLTVT.

This chain joins TRBV9 and TRBJ1-6; 8 bases map to TRBD1. V lost 4 bases to trimming and J lost 8 bases; unmatched junction nucleotides: 8. The CDR3 consists of 15 residues. CDR1 is SGDLS and CDR2 is YYNGEE in the germline V gene. The CDR3 loop reads CASSTSGTGYSPLHF. The DNA for the CDR3 is TGTGCCAGCAGCACCTCCGGGACAGGTTATTCACCCCTCCACTTT.

J is TRBJ2-6 and V is TRBV6-4; no reliable D call. The germline gives CDR1 MRHNA, CDR2 SNTAGT. The CDR3 spans 14 residues. V lost 3 bases and J lost 1, with 4 bases in between. The CDR3 nucleotides are TGTGCCAGCAGTGAAGGGTCTGGGGCCAACGTCCTGACTTTC. As protein: CASSEGSGANVLTF.

V and J are TRBV19 and TRBJ1-2; 9 positions agree with TRBD1. The CDR3 extends over 14 amino acids. With V trimmed by 9 bases and J by 7 bases, 12 bases remained unmatched. Looked up from germline, CDR1 is LNHDA and CDR2 is SQIVND (reference sequence). CDR3 DNA sequence: TGTGCCAGCAGACACGGACAGGGGCTGGGTGGCTACACCTTC. It yields the protein CASRHGQGLGGYTF.

The chain carries TRBV25-1 and TRBJ1-2; D not certain. Trimming left V 4 bases short and J 4 bases short, with 13 bases between. Per germline, CDR1 MGHDK and CDR2 SYGVNS. The CDR3 has 14 residues. The CDR3 DNA follows: TGTGCCAGCAGTGGGGCAGGAAGATCCTATGGCTACACCTTC. It yields the protein CASSGAGRSYGYTF.

The V call is TRBV10-2, the J call TRBJ2-2; D unresolved. The CDR3 extends over 13 amino acids. The V end lost 8 bases, the J end lost 3 bases, and 10 bases lay between the germline ends. Germline CDR1 WSHSY, CDR2 SAAADI. The chain's CDR3 is CASHTQDTGELFF. Written as DNA, the CDR3 is TGCGCCAGCCACACCCAAGACACCGGGGAGCTGTTTTTT.

DNA for the CDR3: TGTGCCAGTAGTATTTGGGGGGGAGGCTCCTACAATGAGCAGTTCTTC. This gives the protein CASSIWGGGSYNEQFF. This sequence joins TRBV19 and TRBJ2-1; 7 bases are shared with TRBD2. V gave up 3 bases and J gave up 0 bases; unmatched junction bases: 5. The CDR3 extends over 16 amino acids. The germline gives CDR1 LNHDA, CDR2 SQIVND (reference sequence).

The chain combines TRBV7-2 with TRBJ1-6; possibly TRBD1 for D (5 bases). The CDR3 contains 15 residues. Trimming shortened V by 6 bases and J by 6 bases, and 15 bases separated the two germline ends. CDR1 is SGHTA, CDR2 FQGNSA, per germline. CDR3 DNA: TGTGCCAGCAGTCCCCCCGGGGGTACTAATTCACCCCTCCACTTT. Protein product: CASSPPGGTNSPLHF.

This rearrangement joins TRBV27 to TRBJ1-2; tentatively, D is TRBD1 (5 bases). Per germline, CDR1 MNHEY and CDR2 SMNVEV (reference sequence). V was cut by 2 bases and J by 3 bases, with 22 bases left in between. CDR3 length: 18 amino acids. CDR3 sequence reads: CASSLATRSGPEDYGYTF. The CDR3 region has the DNA TGTGCCAGCAGTTTAGCCACTAGGTCAGGGCCGGAAGACTATGGCTACACCTTC.

In its sample, this clone was seen a few times. V gene TRBV6-5 combines with J gene TRBJ1-5, with D perhaps matching TRBD1 (6 bases). The V and J ends lost 6 bases and 2 bases respectively, with 14 bases between them. The CDR3 spans 15 residues. The germline CDR1 and CDR2 sequences are MNHEY and SVGAGI. The DNA for the CDR3 is TGTGCCAGCAGAATACCAGGGGCGGGCAATCAGCCCCAGCATTTT. The encoded protein is CASRIPGAGNQPQHF.